A single sample is the source of the 18 T cell receptor beta chains below, sequenced in a study of spatial heterogeneity in lung cancer. TCRdb reanalysed the 5' RACE reads using MiXCR and keeps one entry per CDR3 protein. In the table there are some 40,000 distinct CDR3 sequences, around 5.2% of which are singletons. The time point denotes: sample taken at primary tumor resection. In each case, whole RNA from tumor, nontumor lung or frozen PBMC was sequenced unsorted. This specimen was PBMCs, taken at surgery. These receptor sequences come from a female donor with early-stage non-small cell lung cancer.

This clonotype showed up many times. The chain employs TRBV27 and TRBJ1-2; D not resolved. Deletions cut 5 bases from V and 7 bases from J, with 11 bases between. The CDR3 consists of 12 residues. Germline values: CDR1 MNHEY, CDR2 SMNVEV (reference sequence). CDR3: CASSPPSGGYTF. CDR3 sequence (DNA): TGTGCCAGCAGTCCACCGTCCGGTGGCTACACCTTC.

This clonotype was recorded a few times. CDR3 DNA sequence: TGTGCCAGCAGTCTCGTCCAGCGGGGTACCACAGATACGCAGTATTTT. As protein: CASSLVQRGTTDTQYF. This chain connects TRBV2 to TRBJ2-3; 7 nucleotides align to TRBD2. The V gene end was trimmed by 5 bases and the J gene end by 2 bases; junction bases not matched to a gene: 10. Germline lookup yields CDR1 SNHLY and CDR2 FYNNEI. The CDR3 consists of 16 residues.

The chain recombines TRBV2 with TRBJ1-1, with a tentative D call TRBD1 (5 bases). CDR1 is SNHLY, CDR2 FYNNEI, per germline. There are 14 residues in the CDR3. V was cut by 5 bases and J by 3 bases, with 13 bases left in between. CDR3 residues: CASSIQGGDTEAFF. CDR3 coding DNA: TGTGCCAGCAGTATCCAGGGTGGGGACACTGAAGCTTTCTTT.

This clonotype was seen only once. A read error may explain this, as a much larger clone is one base away. The rearrangement uses TRBV5-1 and TRBJ2-3; no reliable D call. CDR1 is SGHRS, CDR2 YFSETQ, per germline. This CDR3 is 14 amino acids long. The CDR3 sequence: CASSLEGRGDKQYF. CDR3 coding DNA: TGCGCCAGCAGCTTGGAGGGTAGAGGAGATAAGCAGTATTTT.

This clonotype appeared many times. J is TRBJ2-1 and V is TRBV29-1, with TRBD2 matching 12 bases. Trimming removed 4 bases from V and 0 bases from J; junction bases left unmatched: 13. The CDR3 consists of 19 residues. CDR1 and CDR2 (germline): SQVTM, ANQGSEA. In DNA, the CDR3 is TGCAGCGTTGTGTTTGGGCTAGCGGGGGGGATAAGCTCCTACAATGAGCAGTTCTTC. Translation: CSVVFGLAGGISSYNEQFF.

This clonotype appeared many times. This sequence joins TRBV5-1 and TRBJ2-3, with 9 bases that match TRBD1. The trim removed 3 bases at V and 4 bases at J, leaving 6 bases unmatched. Germline V CDR1 and CDR2: SGHRS, YFSETQ. The CDR3 contains 15 residues. In DNA form, the CDR3 reads TGCGCCAGCAGCTGGGGGGACAGGGCCCCAGATACGCAGTATTTT. This encodes CASSWGDRAPDTQYF.

J is TRBJ2-2 and V is TRBV5-1, with D hard to call. The CDR3 is 14 residues long. From germline, CDR1 is SGHRS and CDR2 YFSETQ. The germline V and J ends were trimmed by 4 bases and 2 bases, with 9 bases remaining between them. The CDR3 DNA reads as TGCGCCAGCAGCGGTCGCACAAACACCGGGGAGCTGTTTTTT. Amino acids: CASSGRTNTGELFF.

Ten or more counts support this clonotype. The chain employs TRBV7-9 and TRBJ2-3, with 8 bases lining up with TRBD1. Trimming cost V 5 bases and J 0 bases; bases outside gene matches: 10. The CDR3 covers 17 residues. Germline loops: CDR1 SEHNR, CDR2 FQNEAQ (reference sequence). CDR3 sequence reads: CASSPPRTGPSTDTQYF. CDR3 bases: TGTGCCAGCAGCCCACCAAGGACAGGGCCTAGCACAGATACGCAGTATTTT.

This clonotype was recorded at least ten times. The V gene is TRBV27, the J gene TRBJ1-5, with D perhaps matching TRBD1 (5 bases). The CDR3 sequence is 16 residues long. Germline loops: CDR1 MNHEY, CDR2 SMNVEV (reference sequence). The ends were cut back, 4 bases at V and 2 bases at J, with 15 bases in the middle. The CDR3 reads CASSSPLQGRNQPQHF. The CDR3 DNA follows: TGTGCCAGCAGTTCCCCCCTCCAGGGACGCAATCAGCCCCAGCATTTT.

In its sample, this clonotype was seen many times. This rearrangement joins TRBV20-1 to TRBJ2-1; D perhaps matches TRBD1 (6 bases). The V and J ends lost 6 bases and 5 bases respectively, with 17 bases between them. Looked up from germline, CDR1 is DFQATT and CDR2 is SNEGSKA (reference sequence). CDR3 size: 14 residues. CDR3 residues: CSASSRGIDNEQFF. Here the CDR3 DNA reads TGCAGTGCGTCCTCCAGGGGTATCGACAATGAGCAGTTCTTC.

The rearrangement joins TRBV7-2 to TRBJ2-3; 7 positions agree with TRBD2. Germline loops: CDR1 SGHTA, CDR2 FQGNSA. This CDR3 has 17 residues. Trimming took 0 bases from V and 8 from J; bases not matched to a gene: 14. This CDR3 reads CASSLAASGTPEGTQYF. As DNA, the CDR3 is TGTGCCAGCAGCTTAGCCGCTAGCGGAACCCCCGAGGGTACGCAGTATTTT.

This clonotype was counted a few times. The chain recombines TRBV11-2 with TRBJ2-5; D gene uncertain. CDR1 and CDR2 from the germline V gene are SGHAT and FQNNGV. Between the trimmed V and J ends, which lost 3 bases and 0 bases, there was a span of 5 bases. This CDR3 is built from 13 residues. Here the CDR3 reads CASSFQYQETQYF. In DNA, the CDR3 is TGTGCCAGCAGCTTCCAGTACCAAGAGACCCAGTACTTC.

This clonotype was counted ten times or more. The CDR3 here is CASGPRGSTDTQYF. CDR3 DNA: TGCGCCAGCGGGCCACGTGGAAGCACAGATACGCAGTATTTT. The chain joins TRBV4-1 to TRBJ2-3; D unresolved. Germline lookup yields CDR1 MGHRA and CDR2 YSYEKL. With 8 bases removed from V and 0 bases from J, the gap between germline ends came to 12 bases. CDR3 size: 14 residues.

A remark on this clonotype: A single base separates this from a much larger clone, so it may be a read error. V and J are TRBV3-1 and TRBJ2-1; 8 bases match TRBD2. Germline V gene lookup returns CDR1 LGHDT and CDR2 YNNKEL (reference sequence). The CDR3 has 14 residues. The J segment lost 12 bases and the V segment lost 1 base, leaving 8 bases of the junction unmatched. CDR3 sequence: CASSQGAGGPGQFF. In DNA form, the CDR3 reads TGTGCCAGCAGCCAAGGCGCGGGGGGCCCGGGGCAGTTCTTC.

This clonotype appeared a few times. The chain carries TRBV14 and TRBJ1-2; no clear D gene. Per the germline V gene, CDR1 is SGHDN and CDR2 is FVKESK. This CDR3 is 14 amino acids long. V was cut by 0 bases and J by 4 bases, with 9 bases left in between. CDR3 nucleotides: TGTGCCAGCAGCCAAGACCTAGGCGGCTATGGCTACACCTTC. Its translation: CASSQDLGGYGYTF.

This clonotype came up a few times. V is TRBV10-3 and J is TRBJ1-1; the match to TRBD1 covers 8 bases. The V and J ends lost 10 bases and 5 bases, in that order; junction bases with no gene match: 6. Per the germline V gene, CDR1 is ENHRY and CDR2 is SYGVKD. The CDR3 extends over 12 amino acids. The CDR3 DNA is TGTGCCAGTTCGACAGGGGAGACTGAAGCTTTCTTT. Protein: CASSTGETEAFF.

This clonotype has a handful of counts. This rearrangement joins TRBV12-3 or TRBV12-4 to TRBJ1-5; D possibly corresponds to TRBD1 (5 bases). The CDR3 is made up of 12 amino acids. Trimming stripped 5 bases from V and 7 bases from J, with 9 bases between. CDR3 DNA sequence: TGTGCCAGCAGTGCCGGGGGACAGCCCCAGCATTTT. It is translated as CASSAGGQPQHF.

This clonotype is termed medium-sized (0.01 to 0.1%). The V and J genes are TRBV9 and TRBJ1-2; no reliable D call. Trimming cost V 4 bases and J 4 bases, with 11 bases left between them. The CDR3 is 13 amino acids. Germline V gene sequence: CDR1 SGDLS, CDR2 YYNGEE. DNA for the CDR3: TGTGCCAGCAGCCGGGAGGCGGGCTATGGCTACACCTTC. Protein sequence: CASSREAGYGYTF.